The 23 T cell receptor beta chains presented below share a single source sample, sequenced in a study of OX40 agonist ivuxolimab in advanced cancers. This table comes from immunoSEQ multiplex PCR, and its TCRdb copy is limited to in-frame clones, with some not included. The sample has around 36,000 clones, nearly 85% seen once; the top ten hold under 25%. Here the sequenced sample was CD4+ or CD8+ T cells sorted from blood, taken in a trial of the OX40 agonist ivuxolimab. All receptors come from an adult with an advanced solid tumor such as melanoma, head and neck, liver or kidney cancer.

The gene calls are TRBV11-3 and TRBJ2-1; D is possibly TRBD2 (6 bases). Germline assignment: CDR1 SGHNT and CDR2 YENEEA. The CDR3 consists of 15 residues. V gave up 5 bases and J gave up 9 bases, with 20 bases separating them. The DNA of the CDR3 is TGTGCCAGCAGCCCCCCGGGAGAACCAGCTACTGAGCAGTTCTTC. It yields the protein CASSPPGEPATEQFF. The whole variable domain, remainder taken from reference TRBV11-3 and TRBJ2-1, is EAGVVQSPRYKIIEKKQPVAFWCNPISGHNTLYWYLQNLGQGPELLIRYENEEAVDDSQLPKDRFSAERLKGVDSTLKIQPAELGDSAVYLCASSPPGEPATEQFFGPGTRLTVL.

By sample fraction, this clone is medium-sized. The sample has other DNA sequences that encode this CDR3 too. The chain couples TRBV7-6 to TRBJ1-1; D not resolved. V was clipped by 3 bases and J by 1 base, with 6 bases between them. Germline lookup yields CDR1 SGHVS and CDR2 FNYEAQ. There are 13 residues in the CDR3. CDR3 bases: TGTGCCAGCAGCTTGGGAGAGAACACTGAAGCTTTCTTT. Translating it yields CASSLGENTEAFF.

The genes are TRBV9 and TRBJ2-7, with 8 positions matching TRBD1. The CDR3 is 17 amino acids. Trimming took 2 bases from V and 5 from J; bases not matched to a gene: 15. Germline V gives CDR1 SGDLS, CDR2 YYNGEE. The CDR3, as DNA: TGTGCCAGCAGCGTTCTCGCCTCAGGGGGCGTCTTCCACGAGCAGTACTTC. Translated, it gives CASSVLASGGVFHEQYF.

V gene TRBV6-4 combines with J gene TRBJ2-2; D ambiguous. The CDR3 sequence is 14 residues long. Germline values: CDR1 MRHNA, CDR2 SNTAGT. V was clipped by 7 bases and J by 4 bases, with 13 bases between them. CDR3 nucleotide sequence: TGTGCCAGCACCCCCTCACCTGGCACCGGGGAGCTGTTTTTT. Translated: CASTPSPGTGELFF.

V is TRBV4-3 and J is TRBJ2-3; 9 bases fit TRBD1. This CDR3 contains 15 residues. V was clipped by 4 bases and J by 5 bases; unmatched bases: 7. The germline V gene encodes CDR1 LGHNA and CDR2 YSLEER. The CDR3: CASSPAGTGKDTQYF. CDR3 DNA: TGCGCCAGCAGCCCTGCCGGGACAGGGAAAGATACGCAGTATTTT.

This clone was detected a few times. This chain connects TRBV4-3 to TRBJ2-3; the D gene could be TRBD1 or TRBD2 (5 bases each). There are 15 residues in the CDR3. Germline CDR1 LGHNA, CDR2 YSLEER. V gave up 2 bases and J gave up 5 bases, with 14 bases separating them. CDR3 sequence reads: CASSQRQSGRDTQYF. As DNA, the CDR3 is TGCGCCAGCAGCCAACGCCAGTCAGGGAGAGATACGCAGTATTTT.

For the CDR3, the DNA is TGTGCCAGCAGCTACTCCTGGACTAGCCCCAAGGATACGCAGTATTTT. As protein: CASSYSWTSPKDTQYF. The rearrangement links TRBV9 to TRBJ2-3; 8 positions agree with TRBD2. This CDR3 has 16 residues. Germline CDR1 is SGDLS and CDR2 is YYNGEE. V was clipped by 4 bases and J by 6 bases; unmatched bases: 13.

The DNA of the CDR3 is TGTGCCAGCAGCAACACCGGGACTAGCTTTGAGCAGTTCTTC. This translates into CASSNTGTSFEQFF. This rearrangement joins TRBV7-9 to TRBJ2-1; 9 nucleotides agree with TRBD2. This CDR3 is 14 amino acids long. Germline CDR1 and CDR2: SEHNR and FQNEAQ (reference sequence). Trimming cost V 5 bases and J 9 bases; bases outside gene matches: 8.

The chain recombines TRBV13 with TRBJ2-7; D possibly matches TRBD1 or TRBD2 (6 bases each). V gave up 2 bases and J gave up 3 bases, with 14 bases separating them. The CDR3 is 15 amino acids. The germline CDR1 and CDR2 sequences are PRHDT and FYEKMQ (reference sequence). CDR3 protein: CASSLRGASIYEQYF. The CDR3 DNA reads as TGTGCCAGCAGCTTAAGGGGGGCCAGTATCTACGAGCAGTACTTC.

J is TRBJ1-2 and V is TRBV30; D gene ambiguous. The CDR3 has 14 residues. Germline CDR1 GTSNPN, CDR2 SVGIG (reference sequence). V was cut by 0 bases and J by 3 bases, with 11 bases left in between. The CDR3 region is CAWSVGPADYGYTF. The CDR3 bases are TGTGCCTGGAGTGTAGGCCCGGCGGACTATGGCTACACCTTC.

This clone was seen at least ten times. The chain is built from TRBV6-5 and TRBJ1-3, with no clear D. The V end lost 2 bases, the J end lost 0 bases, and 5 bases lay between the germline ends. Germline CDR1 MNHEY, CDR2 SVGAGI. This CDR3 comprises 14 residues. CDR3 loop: CASSYGFSGNTIYF. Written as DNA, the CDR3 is TGTGCCAGCAGTTACGGGTTCTCTGGAAACACCATATATTTT.

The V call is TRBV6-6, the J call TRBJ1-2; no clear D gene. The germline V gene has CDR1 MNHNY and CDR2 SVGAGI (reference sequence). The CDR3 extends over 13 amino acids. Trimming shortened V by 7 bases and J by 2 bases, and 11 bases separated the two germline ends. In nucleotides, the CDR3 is TGTGCCAGCACCCTGGAGAGAAACTATGGCTACACCTTC. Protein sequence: CASTLERNYGYTF.

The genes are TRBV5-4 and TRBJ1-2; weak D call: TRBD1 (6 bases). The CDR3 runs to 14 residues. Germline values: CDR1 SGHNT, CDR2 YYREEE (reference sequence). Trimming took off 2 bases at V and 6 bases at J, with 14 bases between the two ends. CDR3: CASSLRGGADGYTF. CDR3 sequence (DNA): TGTGCCAGCAGCTTAAGAGGGGGGGCCGATGGCTACACCTTC.

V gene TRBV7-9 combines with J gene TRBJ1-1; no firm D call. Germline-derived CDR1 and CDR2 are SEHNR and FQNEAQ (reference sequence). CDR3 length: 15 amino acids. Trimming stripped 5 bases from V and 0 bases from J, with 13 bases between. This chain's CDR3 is CASSKASYLNTEAFF. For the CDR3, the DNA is TGTGCCAGCAGCAAGGCCAGCTACTTGAACACTGAAGCTTTCTTT.

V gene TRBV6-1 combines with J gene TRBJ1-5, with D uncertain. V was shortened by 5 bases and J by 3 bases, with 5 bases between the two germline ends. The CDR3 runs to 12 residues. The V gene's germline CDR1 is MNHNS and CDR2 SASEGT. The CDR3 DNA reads TGTGCCAGCAGTTTCCACAATCAGCCCCAGCATTTT. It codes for CASSFHNQPQHF.

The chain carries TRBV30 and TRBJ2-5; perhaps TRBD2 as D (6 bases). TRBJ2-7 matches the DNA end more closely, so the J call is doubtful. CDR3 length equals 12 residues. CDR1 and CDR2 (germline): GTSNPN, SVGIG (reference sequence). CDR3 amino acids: CAWSMGRYEQYF. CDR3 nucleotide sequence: TGTGCCTGGAGTATGGGGAGGTACGAGCAGTACTTC.

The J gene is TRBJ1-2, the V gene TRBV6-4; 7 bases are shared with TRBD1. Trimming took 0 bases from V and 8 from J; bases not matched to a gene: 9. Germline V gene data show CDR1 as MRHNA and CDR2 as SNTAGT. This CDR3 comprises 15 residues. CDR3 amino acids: CASSDSGQESRGYTF. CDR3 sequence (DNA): TGTGCCAGCAGTGACTCTGGACAGGAGTCAAGGGGCTACACCTTC.

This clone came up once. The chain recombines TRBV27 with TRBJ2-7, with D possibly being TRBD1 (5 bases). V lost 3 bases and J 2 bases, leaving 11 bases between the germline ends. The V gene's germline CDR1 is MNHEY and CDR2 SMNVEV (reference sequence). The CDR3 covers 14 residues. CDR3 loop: CASSFHTGAYEQYF. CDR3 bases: TGTGCCAGCAGTTTCCATACAGGTGCCTACGAGCAGTACTTC.

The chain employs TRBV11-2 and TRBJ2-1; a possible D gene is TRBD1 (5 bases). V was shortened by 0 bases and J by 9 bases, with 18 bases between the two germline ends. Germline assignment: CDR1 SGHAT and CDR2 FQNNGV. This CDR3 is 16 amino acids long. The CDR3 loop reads CASSLDAGLERGEQFF. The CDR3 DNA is TGTGCCAGCAGCTTAGATGCAGGGCTAGAGCGAGGTGAGCAGTTCTTC.

The CDR3, as DNA: TGTGCCAGCACTCCAATCGGAGGAAACTATGGCTACACCTTC. It codes for CASTPIGGNYGYTF. The chain links TRBV28 to TRBJ1-2, with D unclear. The CDR3 consists of 14 residues. Germline CDR1 is MDHEN and CDR2 is SYDVKM. Trimming pared 7 bases from V and 2 bases from J, leaving 14 bases between.

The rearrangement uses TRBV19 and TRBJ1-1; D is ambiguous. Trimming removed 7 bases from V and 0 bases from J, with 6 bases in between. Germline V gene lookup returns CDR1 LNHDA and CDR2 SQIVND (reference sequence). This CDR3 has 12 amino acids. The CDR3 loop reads CASINLNTEAFF. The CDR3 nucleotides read TGTGCCAGTATTAACCTGAACACTGAAGCTTTCTTT.

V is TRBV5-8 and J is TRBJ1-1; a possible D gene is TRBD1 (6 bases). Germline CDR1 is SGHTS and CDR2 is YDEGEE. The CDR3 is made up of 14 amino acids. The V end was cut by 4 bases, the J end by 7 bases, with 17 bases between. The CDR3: CASSLRTEEGEAFF. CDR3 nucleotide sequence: TGTGCCAGCAGCCTCCGGACAGAGGAAGGTGAAGCTTTCTTT.

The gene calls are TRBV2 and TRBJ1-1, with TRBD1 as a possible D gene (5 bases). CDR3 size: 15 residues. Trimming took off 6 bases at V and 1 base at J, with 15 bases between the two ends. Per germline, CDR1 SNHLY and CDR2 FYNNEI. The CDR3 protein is CASSSGPSGNTEAFF. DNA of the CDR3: TGTGCCAGCAGCTCAGGGCCGAGCGGGAACACTGAAGCTTTCTTT.